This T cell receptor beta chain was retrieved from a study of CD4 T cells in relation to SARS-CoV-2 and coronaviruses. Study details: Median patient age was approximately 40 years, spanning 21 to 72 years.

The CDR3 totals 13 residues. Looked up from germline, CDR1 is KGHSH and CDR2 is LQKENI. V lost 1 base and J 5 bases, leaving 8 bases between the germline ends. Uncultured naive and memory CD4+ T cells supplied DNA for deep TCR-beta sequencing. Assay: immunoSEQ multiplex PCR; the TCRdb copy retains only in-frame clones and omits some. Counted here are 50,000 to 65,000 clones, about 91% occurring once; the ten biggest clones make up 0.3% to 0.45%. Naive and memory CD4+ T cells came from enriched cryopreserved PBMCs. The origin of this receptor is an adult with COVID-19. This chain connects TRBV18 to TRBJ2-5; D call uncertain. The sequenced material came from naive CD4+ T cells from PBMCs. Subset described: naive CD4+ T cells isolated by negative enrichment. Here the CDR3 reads CASSPRHGETQYF. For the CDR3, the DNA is TGTGCCAGCTCACCACGACACGGGGAGACCCAGTACTTC.